This T cell receptor beta chain was sequenced in a study of blood T cell repertoires in COVID-19. Across the study: COVID-19 samples, acute and convalescent, were from the United States, Italy and Spain. T cells, B-cell-depleted T cells, or PBMCs provided the cDNA or gDNA that served as material.

How the authors handled the data: Amplification of reference gene primers was used by the study to estimate nucleated cell counts. TCRdb's copy holds only in-frame clones and misses some; the assay was immunoSEQ multiplex PCR. That table gives V, J and clone size, and the DNA gave D and trimming. The data show some 250,000 clones, with roughly 91% seen just once and 0.75% to 1% held by the top ten. After removal of 4 bases from V and 6 bases from J, the junction contained 4 bases not matched to a gene. The CDR3 contains 15 residues. Germline lookup yields CDR1 SGHRS and CDR2 YFSETQ. The material sequenced was peripheral blood. The sequence came from a woman aged 40 to 50 who had recovered from COVID-19. The chain couples TRBV5-1 to TRBJ2-3, with 14 bases fitting TRBD2. CDR3 in amino acids: CASSPRTSGGDTQYF. In DNA, the CDR3 is TGCGCCAGCAGCCCCCGGACTAGCGGGGGGGATACGCAGTATTTT.